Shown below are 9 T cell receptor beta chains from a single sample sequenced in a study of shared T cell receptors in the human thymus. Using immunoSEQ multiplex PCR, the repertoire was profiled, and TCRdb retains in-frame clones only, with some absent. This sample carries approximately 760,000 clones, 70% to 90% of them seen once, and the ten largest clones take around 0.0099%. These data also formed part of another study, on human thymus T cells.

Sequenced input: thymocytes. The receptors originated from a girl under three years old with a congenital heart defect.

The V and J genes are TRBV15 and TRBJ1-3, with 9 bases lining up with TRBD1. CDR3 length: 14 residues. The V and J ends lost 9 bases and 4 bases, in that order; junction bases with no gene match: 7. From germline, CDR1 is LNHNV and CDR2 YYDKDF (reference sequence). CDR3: CATKEQGAGNTIYF. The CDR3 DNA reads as TGTGCCACAAAGGAACAGGGGGCGGGAAACACCATATATTTT.

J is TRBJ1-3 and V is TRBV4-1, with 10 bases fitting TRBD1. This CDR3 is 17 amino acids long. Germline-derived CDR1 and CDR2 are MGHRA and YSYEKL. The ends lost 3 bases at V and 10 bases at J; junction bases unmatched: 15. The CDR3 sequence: CASSHTDRGRRYGTIYF. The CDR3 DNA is TGCGCCAGCAGCCACACTGACAGGGGGCGACGATACGGGACCATATATTTT.

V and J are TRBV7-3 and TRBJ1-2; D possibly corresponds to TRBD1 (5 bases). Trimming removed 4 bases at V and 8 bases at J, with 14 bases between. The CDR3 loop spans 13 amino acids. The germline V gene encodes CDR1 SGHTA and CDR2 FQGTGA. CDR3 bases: TGTGCCAGCAGCTCCACCCCAGGGTGCGGCTACACCTTC. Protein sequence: CASSSTPGCGYTF.

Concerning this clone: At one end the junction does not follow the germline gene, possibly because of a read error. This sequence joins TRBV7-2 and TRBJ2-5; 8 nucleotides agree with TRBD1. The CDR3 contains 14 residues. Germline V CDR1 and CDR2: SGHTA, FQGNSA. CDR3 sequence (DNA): TGTGCCAGCAGCTTAGGCAGGGGGCAAGGGACCCAGTACTTC. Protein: CASSLGRGQGTQYF.

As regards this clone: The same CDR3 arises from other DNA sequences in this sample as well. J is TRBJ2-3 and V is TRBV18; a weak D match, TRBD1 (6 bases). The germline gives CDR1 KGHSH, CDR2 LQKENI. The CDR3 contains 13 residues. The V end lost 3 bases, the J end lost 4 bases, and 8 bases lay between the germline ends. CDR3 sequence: CASSPSGADTQYF. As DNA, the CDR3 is TGTGCCAGCTCACCGTCAGGGGCAGATACGCAGTATTTT.

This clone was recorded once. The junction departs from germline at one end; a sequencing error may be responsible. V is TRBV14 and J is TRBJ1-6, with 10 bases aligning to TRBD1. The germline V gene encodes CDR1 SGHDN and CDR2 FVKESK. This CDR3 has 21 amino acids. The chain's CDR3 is CASSPTTFFRDRGYYSSPLHF. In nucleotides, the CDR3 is TGTGCCAGCAGCCCTACAACCTTCTTCCGGGACAGGGGATACTATAGTTCACCCCTCCACTTT.

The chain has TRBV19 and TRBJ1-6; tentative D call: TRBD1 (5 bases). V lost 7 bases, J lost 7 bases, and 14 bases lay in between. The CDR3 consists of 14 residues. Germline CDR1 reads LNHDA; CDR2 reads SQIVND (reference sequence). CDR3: CASTPGGSNSPLHF. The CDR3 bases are TGTGCCAGTACCCCGGGGGGTTCCAATTCACCCCTCCACTTT.

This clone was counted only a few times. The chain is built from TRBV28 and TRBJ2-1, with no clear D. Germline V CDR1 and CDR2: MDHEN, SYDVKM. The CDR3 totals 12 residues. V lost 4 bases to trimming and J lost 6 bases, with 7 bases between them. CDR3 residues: CASSSRPNEQFF. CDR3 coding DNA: TGTGCCAGCAGTTCCAGGCCCAATGAGCAGTTCTTC.

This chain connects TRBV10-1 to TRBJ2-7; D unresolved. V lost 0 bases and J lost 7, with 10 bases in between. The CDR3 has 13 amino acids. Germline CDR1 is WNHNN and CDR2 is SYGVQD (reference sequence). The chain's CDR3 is CASSESTESEQYF. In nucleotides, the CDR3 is TGCGCCAGCAGTGAGTCGACGGAGTCTGAGCAGTACTTC.